This T cell receptor (beta chain) was recovered during a study of T-cell reconstitution after alpha-beta-depleted transplantation in children. The TCRbeta library incorporated unique molecular identifiers. TCRdb called the PCR reads again in MiXCR, with one record for every CDR3 protein. The repertoire includes 350,000 to 500,000 distinct CDR3 sequences, roughly two fifths of them detected once, and under 35% sits in the top ten. Many counts were recorded for this clonotype. What it binds is unknown. Germline V gene data show CDR1 as ENHRY and CDR2 as SYGVKD. V shed 0 bases, J shed 2 bases, and the junction held 4 bases outside the gene matches. This CDR3 has 16 amino acids. Findings of the study overall: Expanded clones from the graft, numbering several hundred, reportedly supplied alpha-beta T cells about two months after transplant.

The sequences come from PBMCs, collected before TCRalphabeta/CD19-depleted stem cell transplant. The clonotype was recovered from a girl under 10 years old with aplastic anemia, due to receive a stem cell transplant. This rearrangement joins TRBV10-3 to TRBJ1-3, with TRBD1 matching 7 bases. The CDR3 here is CAISESTGYAGNTIYF. The CDR3 nucleotides read TGTGCCATCAGTGAGTCGACAGGGTACGCTGGAAACACCATATATTTT.